This paragraph covers one T cell receptor beta chain sequence. CDR1 and CDR2 from the germline V gene are KGHSH and LQKENI. The CDR3 totals 16 residues. The V end was cut by 6 bases, the J end by 4 bases, with 22 bases between. This sample is part of a study of blood T cell repertoires in COVID-19. The authors' processing: Reference gene primer amplification yielded estimated nucleated cell counts. TCRdb's copy holds only in-frame clones and misses some; the assay was immunoSEQ multiplex PCR. V, J and clone size reflect that table, while D and trimming were determined from the DNA. This sample has about 250,000 clones, with 86% found just once.

The TCR was taken from a woman aged 60-70 years who had recovered from COVID-19. The sequenced sample consisted of peripheral blood. The genes are TRBV18 and TRBJ2-7; TRBD2 is a possible D gene (6 bases). The CDR3 here is CASSPGVAGRAYEQYF. In DNA form, the CDR3 reads TGTGCCAGCTCCCCGGGGGTGGCGGGCCGGGCGTACGAGCAGTACTTC. Filled out from reference TRBV18 and TRBJ2-7, the complete variable domain reads NAGVMQNPRHLVRRRGQEARLRCSPMKGHSHVYWYRQLPEEGLKFMVYLQKENIIDESGMPKERFSAEFPKEGPSILRIQQVVRGDSAAYFCASSPGVAGRAYEQYFGPGTRLTVT.